The entry below gives a single TCR beta chain sequence along with its context. Here immunoSEQ multiplex PCR was the method, and the copy in TCRdb shows in-frame clones only, minus some. This sample yields 250,000 to 400,000 clones, of which 87% are seen a single time; roughly 5.2% belongs to the top ten. V dropped 4 bases and J dropped 2 bases, with 17 bases sitting between them. Per germline, CDR1 MNHEY and CDR2 SMNVEV (reference sequence). The CDR3 is 17 amino acids. The sample belongs to a study of blood T cell repertoires in COVID-19. For the study at large: Researchers got acute and convalescent COVID-19 samples from the United States, Italy and Spain.

The specimen was PBMCs or T cells enriched from blood (not recorded which). This chain joins TRBV27 and TRBJ1-4; perhaps TRBD1 as D (5 bases). The source is a woman in her thirties who had recovered from COVID-19. The CDR3 is CASSSAYETATNEKLFF. For the CDR3, the DNA is TGTGCCAGCAGTTCAGCATATGAGACAGCTACTAATGAAAAACTGTTTTTT.